The rows below give T cell receptor beta chains drawn from one sample of a study of human T cells and chemical hapten exposure. TCRdb re-analysed the RACE reads in MiXCR, keeping a single row per CDR3 protein. The profile shows some 200,000 distinct CDR3 sequences, about a fifth of them singletons. Sequences were derived from whole blood, sampled in connection with sensitization to the hapten diphenylcyclopropenone (DPC). These receptors originate from a woman between 45 and 65 years old with alopecia areata. Some clones in this sample may be carry-over from other donors' samples. CDR3s include the opening cysteine and the closing phenylalanine or tryptophan. The D gene is left open where the match is weak. Size values are once, few and many counts, or a class for expanded clones, and some rows have none.

TRBV7-9	13	many	TRBJ2-7	-	CASSPPTSYEQYF	TGTGCCAGCAGCCCACCCACCTCCTACGAGCAGTACTTC
TRBV29-1	16	-	TRBJ2-2	TRBD2	CSVSLREGTNTGEPFF	TGCAGCGTTTCGCTGCGGGAGGGAACGAACACCGGGGAGCCGTTTTTT
TRBV5-1	14	few	TRBJ1-2	TRBD1	CASSQDREFYGYTF	TGCGCCAGCAGCCAGGACAGGGAATTCTATGGCTACACCTTC
TRBV6-5	13	-	TRBJ1-5	TRBD1	CASSPDRTQPQHF	TGTGCCAGCAGCCCGGACAGGACCCAGCCCCAGCATTTT
TRBV5-1	13	few	TRBJ1-1	TRBD1	CASSLQGVTEAFF	TGCGCCAGCAGCTTGCAGGGGGTCACTGAAGCTTTCTTT
TRBV29-1	14	-	TRBJ2-5	TRBD1	CSVTRDRSKETQYF	TGCAGCGTCACCCGGGACAGATCGAAAGAGACCCAGTACTTC
TRBV7-9	13	-	TRBJ1-5	-	CASSSRQNQPQHF	TGTGCCAGCAGCTCAAGACAGAATCAGCCCCAGCATTTT
TRBV7-9	16	few	TRBJ1-3	-	CASSWKAPVSGNTIYF	TGTGCCAGCAGCTGGAAGGCCCCGGTCTCTGGAAACACCATATATTTT
TRBV5-6	16	-	TRBJ2-7	TRBD1	CASSLTWDRDENEQYF	TGTGCCAGCAGCTTAACGTGGGACAGGGACGAAAACGAGCAGTACTTC
TRBV5-4	15	-	TRBJ2-7	TRBD2	CASSPFTGLVSEQYF	TGTGCCAGCAGCCCCTTCACGGGACTAGTATCCGAGCAGTACTTC
TRBV10-3	14	-	TRBJ2-2	TRBD1	CALKPDRSFGELFF	TGTGCCCTCAAACCGGACAGGTCCTTCGGGGAGCTGTTTTTT
TRBV7-8	16	few	TRBJ2-1	-	CASSLLQWGANREQFF	TGTGCCAGCAGCCTCCTCCAGTGGGGGGCCAATCGAGAGCAGTTCTTC
TRBV10-2	15	-	TRBJ2-5	-	CASSELRGGQETQYF	TGCGCCAGCAGTGAACTGAGAGGGGGCCAAGAGACCCAGTACTTC
TRBV30	12	-	TRBJ2-1	-	CAWGAGVGEQFF	TGTGCCTGGGGAGCGGGTGTCGGTGAGCAGTTCTTC
TRBV12-3/TRBV12-4	13	-	TRBJ1-5	-	CASSGQSNQPQHF	TGTGCCAGCAGCGGACAGTCCAATCAGCCCCAGCATTTT
TRBV7-2	15	few	TRBJ2-7	-	CASSPGGGSQYEQYF	TGTGCCAGCAGCCCCGGGGGCGGGAGCCAGTACGAGCAGTACTTC
TRBV20-1	13	many	TRBJ2-1	-	CSASLQGPPEQFF	TGCAGTGCCAGTCTACAGGGACCACCGGAGCAGTTCTTC
TRBV5-1	15	few	TRBJ2-7	TRBD2	CASSKEPAGVGEQYF	TGCGCCAGCAGCAAGGAACCAGCGGGAGTCGGCGAGCAGTACTTC
TRBV6-5	16	few	TRBJ2-3	TRBD2	CASSYSGGGGTDTQYF	TGTGCCAGCAGTTACTCCGGCGGGGGGGGCACAGATACGCAGTATTTT
TRBV10-2	14	-	TRBJ2-7	-	CASSELRASYEQYF	TGCGCCAGCAGTGAGCTTCGGGCGTCCTACGAGCAGTACTTC
TRBV6-2/TRBV6-3	17	few	TRBJ1-6	-	CASSYLRSGADNSPLHF	TGTGCCAGCAGTTACTTAAGATCGGGGGCGGATAATTCACCCCTCCACTTT
TRBV20-1	15	-	TRBJ2-7	-	CSARSYSESSHEQYF	TGCAGTGCTAGATCCTATAGCGAGAGTTCCCACGAGCAGTACTTC
TRBV9	14	many	TRBJ2-7	-	CASSVSPETYEQYF	TGTGCCAGCAGCGTGAGTCCGGAAACCTACGAGCAGTACTTC
TRBV15	14	few	TRBJ1-1	-	CATRDPRRNTEAFF	TGTGCCACCCGGGACCCCCGCCGGAACACTGAAGCTTTCTTT
TRBV10-3	13	-	TRBJ2-7	TRBD1	CAISLGTVYEQYF	TGTGCCATCAGCCTCGGGACAGTCTACGAGCAGTACTTC
TRBV5-1	16	few	TRBJ2-7	TRBD2	CASSPGLAGGDYEQYF	TGCGCCAGCAGCCCCGGGCTAGCGGGAGGGGACTACGAGCAGTACTTC
TRBV12-3/TRBV12-4	11	-	TRBJ2-5	-	CASGVRETQYF	TGTGCCAGCGGAGTCCGGGAGACCCAGTACTTC
TRBV10-2	13	-	TRBJ2-5	-	CASSEDTQETQYF	TGCGCCAGCAGTGAGGACACTCAGGAGACCCAGTACTTC
TRBV7-6	18	once	TRBJ2-2	-	CASSTLVPNTGFPGELFF	TGTGCCAGCAGCACACTGGTACCGAACACAGGGTTTCCCGGGGAGCTGTTTTTT
TRBV27	14	-	TRBJ2-1	TRBD2	CASTRTSGRAEQFF	TGTGCCAGCACCCGGACTAGCGGGAGAGCTGAGCAGTTCTTC
TRBV3-1	14	few	TRBJ1-1	-	CASSQEWREQEPFF	TGTGCCAGCAGCCAAGAGTGGAGGGAGCAAGAACCTTTCTTT
TRBV4-1	14	-	TRBJ1-1	-	CASSQDRANTEAFF	TGCGCCAGCAGCCAAGACAGGGCAAACACTGAAGCTTTCTTT
TRBV29-1	15	-	TRBJ1-5	-	CSVEDGLYSNQPQHF	TGCAGCGTTGAAGACGGCCTATATAGCAATCAGCCCCAGCATTTT
TRBV12-3/TRBV12-4	14	-	TRBJ2-7	TRBD2	CASSSSGGPYEQYF	TGTGCCAGCAGCAGTAGCGGGGGTCCCTACGAGCAGTACTTC
TRBV6-6	12	-	TRBJ2-7	-	CASCRGTGEQYF	TGTGCCAGCTGTCGGGGGACGGGCGAGCAGTACTTC
TRBV10-3	14	-	TRBJ2-3	-	CASSRDSSTDTQYF	TGTGCCAGCTCCCGGGACTCTAGCACAGATACGCAGTATTTT
TRBV4-1	15	once	TRBJ2-2	-	CASSPDGLVTGELFF	TGCGCCAGCAGCCCCGATGGGTTGGTCACCGGGGAGCTGTTTTTT
TRBV28	14	many	TRBJ2-2	-	CASVTSLSTGELFF	TGTGCCAGCGTTACTAGCCTAAGCACCGGGGAGCTGTTTTTT